One sample yielded the 16 T cell receptor beta chains listed below, sequenced in a study of siplizumab effects on memory and regulatory T cells. Assay: immunoSEQ multiplex PCR; the TCRdb copy retains only in-frame clones and omits some. Among about 52,000 clones listed, 95% to 98% were seen once. Sequencing was done on a sample of naive CD4+ T cells sorted from blood. The receptors come from a human donor in good health.

This chain joins TRBV14 and TRBJ2-3; TRBD1 matches at 10 bases. CDR3 length: 17 residues. Germline V lookup: CDR1 SGHDN, CDR2 FVKESK. After removal of 4 bases from V and 1 base from J, the junction contained 8 bases not matched to a gene. CDR3 residues: CASSLWTGGPGTDTQYF. The CDR3 coding sequence is TGTGCCAGCAGCCTTTGGACAGGGGGTCCCGGCACAGATACGCAGTATTTT. Full variable domain (missing parts from reference TRBV14 and TRBJ2-3): EAGVTQFPSHSVIEKGQTVTLRCDPISGHDNLYWYRRVMGKEIKFLLHFVKESKQDESGMPNNRFLAERTGGTYSTLKVQPAELEDSGVYFCASSLWTGGPGTDTQYFGPGTRLTVL.

The V gene is TRBV9, the J gene TRBJ2-7; 11 nucleotides match TRBD1. Germline V gives CDR1 SGDLS, CDR2 YYNGEE. The V segment lost 0 bases and the J segment 11 bases; nucleotides outside the gene matches: 4. The CDR3 runs 13 residues. CDR3 DNA sequence: TGTGCCAGCAGCGTAGTGGGACAGGGGGAGAAGTACTTC. Encoded protein: CASSVVGQGEKYF.

The chain links TRBV7-3 to TRBJ2-7; 14 positions agree with TRBD2. Germline CDR1 and CDR2: SGHTA and FQGTGA. Trimming removed 2 bases from V and 4 bases from J; junction bases left unmatched: 1. CDR3 length equals 15 residues. The CDR3 DNA reads as TGTGCCAGCAGCTTAGGGACTAGCGGGAGTTACGAGCAGTACTTC. Its protein product is CASSLGTSGSYEQYF.

The chain joins TRBV2 to TRBJ2-3; possibly TRBD2 for D (6 bases). The CDR3 covers 16 residues. CDR1 is SNHLY, CDR2 FYNNEI, per germline. V was cut by 2 bases and J by 1 base, with 13 bases left in between. CDR3 sequence (DNA): TGTGCCAGCAGTGAACTGCTTAGCGGAGGCACAGATACGCAGTATTTT. Its protein is CASSELLSGGTDTQYF.

The gene calls are TRBV9 and TRBJ2-1, with 7 positions matching TRBD2. The CDR3 length is 14 residues. The V segment lost 3 bases and the J segment 5 bases; nucleotides outside the gene matches: 5. Germline loops: CDR1 SGDLS, CDR2 YYNGEE. CDR3 sequence reads: CASSAYLADNEQFF. CDR3 in DNA: TGTGCCAGCAGCGCATACCTAGCGGACAATGAGCAGTTCTTC.

This chain links TRBV5-1 with TRBJ2-1; D is uncertain. CDR3 size: 14 residues. Trimming cost V 0 bases and J 5 bases, with 9 bases left between them. Germline V gene lookup returns CDR1 SGHRS and CDR2 YFSETQ. The CDR3 sequence: CASSLVATDNEQFF. The CDR3 region has the DNA TGCGCCAGCAGCTTGGTCGCGACCGACAATGAGCAGTTCTTC.

The J gene is TRBJ1-3, the V gene TRBV11-3; D ambiguous. Trimming stripped 2 bases from V and 2 bases from J, with 1 base between. The CDR3 runs to 12 residues. CDR1 SGHNT and CDR2 YENEEA come from the germline V gene. CDR3 residues: CASSLTGNTIYF. Here the CDR3 DNA reads TGTGCCAGCAGCTTAACTGGAAACACCATATATTTT.

The chain links TRBV28 to TRBJ1-5, with TRBD1 as a possible D gene (6 bases). Between the trimmed V and J ends, which lost 0 bases and 0 bases, there was a span of 6 bases. The CDR3 runs 15 residues. CDR1 is MDHEN and CDR2 is SYDVKM in the germline V gene. CDR3 in DNA: TGTGCCAGCAGTTTATGGGACAGTAGCAATCAGCCCCAGCATTTT. Protein product: CASSLWDSSNQPQHF.

CDR3 loop: CSVSRGRGGTDTQYF. DNA for the CDR3: TGCAGCGTGAGTCGGGGGCGGGGAGGCACAGATACGCAGTATTTT. This chain connects TRBV29-1 to TRBJ2-3, with D perhaps matching TRBD1 or TRBD2 (6 bases each). In germline, CDR1 is SQVTM, CDR2 ANQGSEA. CDR3 length: 15 residues. Trimming pared 6 bases from V and 1 base from J, leaving 17 bases between.

The J gene is TRBJ2-7, the V gene TRBV5-1, with 13 bases that match TRBD2. The CDR3 has 15 amino acids. Germline values: CDR1 SGHRS, CDR2 YFSETQ. After removal of 4 bases from V and 7 bases from J, the junction contained 8 bases not matched to a gene. The CDR3: CASSPGLAGVREQYF. The DNA of the CDR3 is TGCGCCAGCAGCCCAGGACTAGCGGGAGTTCGTGAGCAGTACTTC.

This sequence joins TRBV5-1 and TRBJ2-7; D not resolved. V dropped 0 bases and J dropped 4 bases, with 8 bases sitting between them. The CDR3 length is 13 residues. The germline V gene encodes CDR1 SGHRS and CDR2 YFSETQ. The CDR3 region has the DNA TGCGCCAGCAGCTTGGTTAAGGGTTACGAGCAGTACTTC. Translation gives CASSLVKGYEQYF.

The gene calls are TRBV7-3 and TRBJ2-1; TRBD2 matches 8 bases. V dropped 5 bases and J dropped 6; count of bases not matched to a gene: 6. The germline V gene encodes CDR1 SGHTA and CDR2 FQGTGA. This CDR3 comprises 14 residues. CDR3 sequence: CASSPQRESNEQFF. The CDR3 nucleotides are TGTGCCAGCAGCCCCCAGCGGGAGTCCAATGAGCAGTTCTTC.

V gene TRBV11-2 combines with J gene TRBJ1-3; perhaps TRBD1 as D (5 bases). V gave up 4 bases and J gave up 2 bases, with 12 bases separating them. Germline CDR1 is SGHAT and CDR2 is FQNNGV. The CDR3 loop spans 15 amino acids. In DNA form, the CDR3 reads TGTGCCAGCAGCTCTCTCCGGGGCACTGGAAACACCATATATTTT. As protein: CASSSLRGTGNTIYF.

Only one count was recorded for this clone. CDR3 nucleotides: TGTGCCAGCTCACCACCTTGGATCGGGGAGCTGTTTTTT. It specifies CASSPPWIGELFF. V and J are TRBV18 and TRBJ2-2; D unresolved. Per germline, CDR1 KGHSH and CDR2 LQKENI. This CDR3 contains 13 residues. V lost 0 bases and J 7 bases, leaving 6 bases between the germline ends.

This chain links TRBV30 with TRBJ1-2; TRBD1 might be the D (5 bases). Germline values: CDR1 GTSNPN, CDR2 SVGIG (reference sequence). V was cut by 7 bases and J by 2 bases, with 17 bases left in between. The CDR3 loop spans 14 amino acids. DNA for the CDR3: TGTGCCTCGGGACGCGGGGCTGCCAACTATGGCTACACCTTC. Encoded protein: CASGRGAANYGYTF.

A few counts support this clone. V is TRBV7-9 and J is TRBJ1-2; D is possibly TRBD1 (5 bases). V dropped 4 bases and J dropped 13 bases, with 13 bases sitting between them. This CDR3 spans 11 amino acids. Germline V CDR1 and CDR2: SEHNR, FQNEAQ (reference sequence). The CDR3 coding sequence is TGTGCCAGCAGCTCAGGGCCGGCCGTCACCTTC. Translation gives CASSSGPAVTF.